This note documents a single TCR beta chain sequence. Whole-blood RNA isolation (total RNA) proceeded without T cell sorting. Starting material for each TCR library was around 3,500 ng of total RNA. TCRdb re-called the 5' RACE reads, yielding one record per CDR3 amino acid sequence without DNA. The record lists approximately 100,000 distinct CDR3 sequences, of which the ten most abundant hold around 1.9%. The sample belongs to a study of monozygotic twins with inflammatory bowel disease. This CDR3 comprises 15 residues. CDR1 and CDR2 from the germline V gene are SGHVS and FNYEAQ. The specimen was blood. This receptor was taken from a human donor with ulcerative colitis or Crohn's disease, or a healthy co-twin of an affected twin (not recorded which). The chain couples TRBV7-6 to TRBJ2-3; TCRdb selects TRBD2, and the lack of DNA leaves this call unchecked. CDR3 sequence: CASSLIGSNTDTQYF.